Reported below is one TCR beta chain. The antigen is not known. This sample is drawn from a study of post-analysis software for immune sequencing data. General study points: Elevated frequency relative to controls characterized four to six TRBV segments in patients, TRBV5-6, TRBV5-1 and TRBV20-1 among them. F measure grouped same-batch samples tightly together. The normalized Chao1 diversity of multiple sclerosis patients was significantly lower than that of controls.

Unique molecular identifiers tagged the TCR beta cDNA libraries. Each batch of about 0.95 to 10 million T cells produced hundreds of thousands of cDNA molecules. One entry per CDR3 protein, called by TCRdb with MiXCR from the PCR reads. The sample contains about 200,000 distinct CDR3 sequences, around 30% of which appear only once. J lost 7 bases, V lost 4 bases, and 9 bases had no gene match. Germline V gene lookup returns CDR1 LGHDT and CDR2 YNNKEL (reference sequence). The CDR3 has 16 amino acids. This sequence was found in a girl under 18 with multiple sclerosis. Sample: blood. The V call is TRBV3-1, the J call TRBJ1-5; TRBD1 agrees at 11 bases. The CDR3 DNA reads TGTGCCAGCAGCCCGTCACGGGACAGGGGGGCGCAGCCCCAGCATTTT. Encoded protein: CASSPSRDRGAQPQHF.